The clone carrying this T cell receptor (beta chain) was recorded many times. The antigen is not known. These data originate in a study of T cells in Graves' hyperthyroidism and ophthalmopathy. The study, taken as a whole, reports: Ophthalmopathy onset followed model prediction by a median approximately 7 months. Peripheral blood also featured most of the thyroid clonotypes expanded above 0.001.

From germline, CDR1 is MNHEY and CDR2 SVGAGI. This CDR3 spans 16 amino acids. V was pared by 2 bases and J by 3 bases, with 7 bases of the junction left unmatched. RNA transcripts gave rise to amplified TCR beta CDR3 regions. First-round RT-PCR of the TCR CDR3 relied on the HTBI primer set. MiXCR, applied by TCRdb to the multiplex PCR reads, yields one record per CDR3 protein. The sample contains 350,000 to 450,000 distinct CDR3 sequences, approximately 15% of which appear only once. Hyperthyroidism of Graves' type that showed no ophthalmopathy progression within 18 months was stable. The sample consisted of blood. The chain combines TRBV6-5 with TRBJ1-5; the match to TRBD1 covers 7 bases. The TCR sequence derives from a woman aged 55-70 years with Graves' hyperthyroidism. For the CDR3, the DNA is TGTGCCAGCAGTTACCTTGGGGGACAGAACAATCAGCCCCAGCATTTT. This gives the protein CASSYLGGQNNQPQHF.